This T cell receptor (beta chain) was observed in a study of T cell repertoires in MIS-A myocarditis. Clones were read by immunoSEQ multiplex PCR, and TCRdb kept only the in-frame ones, dropping some. The sample includes around 10,000 clones, roughly 89% of them seen just once. The V segment lost 5 bases and the J segment 5 bases; nucleotides outside the gene matches: 7. The CDR3 is made up of 15 amino acids. Germline V gene lookup returns CDR1 SEHNR and CDR2 FQNEAQ (reference sequence). Sequenced sample: thoracic lymph node tissue obtained at autopsy. The origin of this receptor is a man aged 18 to 35 with fulminant myocarditis from multisystem inflammatory syndrome in adults (MIS-A) after COVID-19. The chain joins TRBV7-9 to TRBJ2-7; 12 nucleotides agree with TRBD1. CDR3 region: CASSRGTGGPHEQYF. The CDR3 region has the DNA TGTGCCAGCAGCCGAGGGACAGGGGGCCCCCACGAGCAGTACTTC.